The 9 T cell receptor beta chains below come from one sample, sequenced in a study of OX40 agonist ivuxolimab in advanced cancers. Method: immunoSEQ multiplex PCR; TCRdb's copy keeps in-frame clones and lacks some. The data show roughly 76,000 clones, with over 75% seen just once and over 2% held by the top ten. The material was CD4+ or CD8+ T cells sorted from blood, obtained in a trial of the OX40 agonist ivuxolimab. Every receptor here comes from an adult with an advanced solid tumor such as melanoma, head and neck, liver or kidney cancer.

J is TRBJ2-6 and V is TRBV2; D gene ambiguous. Per the germline V gene, CDR1 is SNHLY and CDR2 is FYNNEI. The CDR3 consists of 16 residues. V was clipped by 3 bases and J by 1 base, with 10 bases between them. The CDR3 reads CASSEISGSGANVLTF. The DNA of the CDR3 is TGTGCCAGCAGTGAGATTAGTGGGTCTGGGGCCAACGTCCTGACTTTC.

This clone was counted a single time. The rearrangement joins TRBV19 to TRBJ1-2; 7 bases agree with TRBD1. The CDR3 covers 14 residues. In germline, CDR1 is LNHDA, CDR2 SQIVND (reference sequence). V was pared by 5 bases and J by 5 bases, with 8 bases of the junction left unmatched. The CDR3 loop reads CASSDTGVRYGYTF. The CDR3 bases are TGTGCCAGTAGTGATACAGGGGTAAGGTATGGCTACACCTTC. Looking up the rest from reference TRBV19 and TRBJ1-2 gives the full variable domain: DGGITQSPKYLFRKEGQNVTLSCEQNLNHDAMYWYRQDPGQGLRLIYYSQIVNDFQKGDIAEGYSVSREKKESFPLTVTSAQKNPTAFYLCASSDTGVRYGYTFGSGTRLTVV.

The chain recombines TRBV4-1 with TRBJ1-5; a weak D match, TRBD1 (5 bases). This CDR3 has 18 residues. V gave up 0 bases and J gave up 0 bases, with 15 bases separating them. CDR1 MGHRA and CDR2 YSYEKL come from the germline V gene. For the CDR3, the DNA is TGCGCCAGCAGCCAAGAAGTCTCAGGGTGGGATAGCAATCAGCCCCAGCATTTT. It translates to CASSQEVSGWDSNQPQHF.

The chain employs TRBV13 and TRBJ2-5; 7 positions match TRBD2. J was trimmed by 7 bases and V by 8 bases; bases with no gene match: 16. CDR1 is PRHDT, CDR2 FYEKMQ, per germline (reference sequence). This CDR3 contains 15 residues. The CDR3 coding sequence is TGTGCCAGCCCCCGAATCGGACGGGGGGAGGGGACCCAGTACTTC. Its translation: CASPRIGRGEGTQYF.

The chain joins TRBV30 to TRBJ1-2, with 7 bases aligning to TRBD1. After removal of 0 bases from V and 4 bases from J, the junction contained 5 bases not matched to a gene. Germline V gene sequence: CDR1 GTSNPN, CDR2 SVGIG (reference sequence). CDR3 length equals 14 residues. For the CDR3, the DNA is TGTGCCTGGAGTGTACAGGGGCCCCCCTATGGCTACACCTTC. Protein sequence: CAWSVQGPPYGYTF.

The rearrangement joins TRBV21-1 to TRBJ2-1; TRBD2, as called in the table, went unchecked against the DNA. TRBV21-1 is flagged as a pseudogene. The CDR3 is 12 residues long. CDR3 residues: CASSRVREEQFF. The CDR3 nucleotides read TGTGCCAGCAGCAGGGTGCGGGAGGAGCAGTTCTTC.

V gene TRBV30 combines with J gene TRBJ2-1, with 7 positions matching TRBD2. V shed 4 bases and J 6 bases; nucleotides not matched to a gene: 9. Germline V CDR1 and CDR2: GTSNPN, SVGIG (reference sequence). The CDR3 has 14 amino acids. The CDR3 reads CAWTSSGIANEQFF. CDR3 nucleotide sequence: TGTGCCTGGACCTCGAGCGGGATAGCCAATGAGCAGTTCTTC.

This chain links TRBV18 with TRBJ2-3; D not certain. The CDR3 is 13 amino acids. In germline, CDR1 is KGHSH, CDR2 LQKENI. Trimming left V 0 bases short and J 3 bases short, with 4 bases between. CDR3 loop: CASSPPQTDTQYF. The CDR3 DNA is TGTGCCAGCTCACCACCCCAAACAGATACGCAGTATTTT.

The chain combines TRBV5-1 with TRBJ2-5; D tentatively fits TRBD1 or TRBD2 (5 bases each). CDR3 size: 13 residues. The V gene lost 4 bases and the J gene lost 5 bases, with 12 bases spanning the gap. CDR1 is SGHRS and CDR2 is YFSETQ in the germline V gene. Written as DNA, the CDR3 is TGCGCCAGCAGCCTCAAAGGGACGGAGACCCAGTACTTC. It yields the protein CASSLKGTETQYF. The full variable domain, rest sourced from reference TRBV5-1 and TRBJ2-5, is KAGVTQTPRYLIKTRGQQVTLSCSPISGHRSVSWYQQTPGQGLQFLFEYFSETQRNKGNFPGRFSGRQFSNSRSEMNVSTLELGDSALYLCASSLKGTETQYFGPGTRLLVL.